These T cell receptor beta chains were read from a single sample in a study of early T cells in non-severe SARS-CoV-2 infection. TCRdb ran MiXCR on the 5' RACE reads and lists one entry per CDR3 protein. The sample contains around 82,000 distinct CDR3 sequences, 14% to 15% of which appear only once. Sequencing input: whole blood. The receptors derive from an adult who was a healthcare worker with PCR-confirmed SARS-CoV-2 infection or an uninfected control (not recorded which). Each CDR3 is given with its conserved first and last residue. A D gene is named only where the DNA matches it firmly. Size tells how often a clone was seen (once, few, many) or the class of an expanded clone, and some rows leave it out.

TRBV4-1,NA,NA,TRBJ1-1,CATSLHTEAFF,TGCGCCACTTCGCTACACACTGAAGCTTTCTTT
TRBV12-3/TRBV12-4,few,NA,TRBJ1-5,CASSFREDQPQHF,TGTGCCAGCAGTTTCCGGGAAGATCAGCCCCAGCATTTT
TRBV7-2,few,NA,TRBJ2-3,CASSSSADTQYF,TGTGCCAGCAGCTCCAGTGCAGATACGCAGTATTTT
TRBV13,NA,TRBD1,TRBJ1-4,CASSLSTQGDATNEKLFF,TGTGCCAGCAGCTTATCTACACAGGGGGACGCAACTAATGAAAAACTGTTTTTT
TRBV20-1,NA,NA,TRBJ1-5,CSAMNSNQPQHF,TGCAGTGCTATGAATAGCAATCAGCCCCAGCATTTT
TRBV3-1,few,NA,TRBJ2-2,CASSQSLGTLGSGELFF,TGTGCCAGCAGCCAATCTCTTGGCACCCTAGGATCCGGGGAGCTGTTTTTT
TRBV28,many,TRBD2,TRBJ2-2,CASSLAGLWGESVGELFF,TGTGCCAGCAGTTTGGCGGGACTATGGGGGGAGTCGGTCGGGGAGCTGTTTTTT
TRBV29-1,many,TRBD1,TRBJ1-2,CSVATGRNFYGYTF,TGCAGCGTTGCGACAGGGCGCAACTTCTATGGCTACACCTTC
TRBV30,NA,NA,TRBJ1-2,CAWSAGTRSFGSGYTF,TGTGCCTGGAGCGCCGGGACACGCTCCTTCGGGAGTGGCTACACCTTC
TRBV30,NA,NA,TRBJ1-3,CAWSQAFSDPGNTIYF,TGTGCCTGGAGTCAGGCCTTTTCGGACCCCGGAAACACCATATATTTT
TRBV9,NA,NA,TRBJ1-1,CASSPRSGLNTEAFF,TGTGCCAGCAGCCCCCGCTCGGGGTTGAACACTGAAGCTTTCTTT
TRBV9,NA,NA,TRBJ2-5,CASSVAPKETQYF,TGTGCCAGCAGCGTAGCGCCCAAGGAGACCCAGTACTTC
TRBV3-1,many,TRBD2,TRBJ2-2,CASSQEGLAGKTGELFF,TGTGCCAGCAGCCAAGAGGGCCTAGCGGGAAAAACCGGGGAGCTGTTTTTT
TRBV12-3/TRBV12-4,few,TRBD1,TRBJ1-2,CASSTQQGYGYTF,TGTGCCAGCAGTACACAACAGGGGTATGGCTACACCTTC